What follows are 20 T cell receptor beta chains derived from one specimen sequenced in a study of OX40 agonist ivuxolimab in advanced cancers. Some clones are missing from TCRdb's copy, which holds only in-frame ones; the method was immunoSEQ multiplex PCR. Of approximately 68,000 clones detected, approximately 92% appear once; the ten largest clones hold roughly a tenth. The specimen was CD4+ or CD8+ T cells sorted from blood, collected in a trial of the OX40 agonist ivuxolimab. All receptors derive from an adult with an advanced solid tumor such as melanoma, head and neck, liver or kidney cancer.

This CDR3 is CASSYSAGNEQFF. Written as DNA, the CDR3 is TGTGCCAGCAGTTACTCAGCGGGAAATGAGCAGTTCTTC. The gene calls are TRBV6-5 and TRBJ2-1; 7 bases line up with TRBD2. From germline, CDR1 is MNHEY and CDR2 SVGAGI. V dropped 0 bases and J dropped 7; count of bases not matched to a gene: 0. The CDR3 runs 13 residues.

This chain links TRBV5-1 with TRBJ1-2; D may be TRBD1 (5 bases). The CDR3 runs 9 residues. Germline V gene sequence: CDR1 SGHRS, CDR2 YFSETQ. Trimming took 9 bases from V and 12 from J, leaving 12 bases between them. In DNA form, the CDR3 reads TGCGCCAAGACGACGGGGGACACCTTC. Amino acids: CAKTTGDTF.

V and J are TRBV4-1 and TRBJ1-4; D not resolved. The CDR3 length is 16 residues. V lost 3 bases and J lost 7, with 18 bases in between. Germline loops: CDR1 MGHRA, CDR2 YSYEKL. CDR3 coding DNA: TGCGCCAGCAGCCAGATAGCGGGAATAACGGGTGAAAAACTGTTTTTT. Its translation: CASSQIAGITGEKLFF.

This clone appeared once. The chain recombines TRBV7-9 with TRBJ2-4, with TRBD1 identical over 8 bases. V shed 4 bases, J shed 3 bases, and the junction held 11 bases outside the gene matches. The germline CDR1 and CDR2 sequences are SEHNR and FQNEAQ (reference sequence). The CDR3 runs 17 residues. The CDR3 here is CASSSQRQGLGKNIQYF. In nucleotides, the CDR3 is TGTGCCAGCAGCTCGCAACGACAGGGGTTGGGCAAAAACATTCAGTACTTC.

The chain is built from TRBV2 and TRBJ1-3; the D is unclear. Per the germline V gene, CDR1 is SNHLY and CDR2 is FYNNEI. The CDR3 has 15 amino acids. V was clipped by 1 base and J by 0 bases, with 7 bases between them. The CDR3 sequence: CASSEEADSGNTIYF. CDR3 nucleotide sequence: TGTGCCAGCAGTGAAGAGGCAGACTCTGGAAACACCATATATTTT.

This clone was counted only a few times. This chain links TRBV2 with TRBJ1-5; 8 bases match TRBD1. The CDR3 has 14 residues. V lost 8 bases and J lost 5; bases outside the gene matches: 8. CDR1 SNHLY and CDR2 FYNNEI come from the germline V gene. As DNA, the CDR3 is TGTGCCAGCGTACTCGGACAGGGATATCAGCCCCAGCATTTT. Translation gives CASVLGQGYQPQHF.

The V call is TRBV9, the J call TRBJ1-1; D possibly corresponds to TRBD1 (6 bases). Deletions cut 4 bases from V and 1 base from J, with 14 bases between. The germline CDR1 and CDR2 sequences are SGDLS and YYNGEE. CDR3 size: 15 residues. CDR3 residues: CASSPPGGGNTEAFF. CDR3 sequence (DNA): TGTGCCAGCAGCCCCCCCGGAGGGGGGAACACTGAAGCTTTCTTT.

V gene TRBV29-1 combines with J gene TRBJ2-7; the D call may be TRBD1 or TRBD2 (7 bases each). This CDR3 contains 15 residues. Trimming shortened V by 4 bases and J by 4 bases, and 20 bases separated the two germline ends. Germline lookup yields CDR1 SQVTM and CDR2 ANQGSEA. CDR3 region: CSVGGWGGGAYEQYF. The CDR3 region has the DNA TGCAGCGTTGGAGGTTGGGGAGGGGGCGCTTACGAGCAGTACTTC.

The chain recombines TRBV6-1 with TRBJ2-7; 12 bases map to TRBD1. The junction had 3 bases not matched to a gene; V was cut back by 6 bases and J by 0 bases. Germline values: CDR1 MNHNS, CDR2 SASEGT. This CDR3 has 15 residues. The CDR3 DNA follows: TGTGCCAGCAGGGAGGGACAGGGGGCCTCCTACGAGCAGTACTTC. Amino acid sequence: CASREGQGASYEQYF.

The chain has TRBV6-5 and TRBJ2-2; D call uncertain. The V end was cut by 5 bases, the J end by 5 bases, with 12 bases between. The CDR3 runs 14 residues. Germline-derived CDR1 and CDR2 are MNHEY and SVGAGI. The CDR3 protein is CASSPYRATGELFF. CDR3 coding DNA: TGTGCCAGCAGTCCCTACAGAGCTACCGGGGAGCTGTTTTTT.

This chain uses TRBV7-8 with TRBJ2-7; TRBD1 agrees at 10 bases. This CDR3 comprises 13 residues. V lost 8 bases and J lost 7; bases outside the gene matches: 8. Germline CDR1 is SGHVS and CDR2 is FQNEAQ. The CDR3: CASWDRGSREQYF. The CDR3 DNA reads as TGTGCCAGCTGGGACAGGGGTTCCCGGGAGCAGTACTTC.

The chain joins TRBV19 to TRBJ2-1, with 9 bases identical to TRBD1. V trimming: 3 bases; J trimming: 4 bases; junction bases outside the gene matches: 7. Germline values: CDR1 LNHDA, CDR2 SQIVND (reference sequence). The CDR3 runs to 16 residues. As DNA, the CDR3 is TGTGCCAGTAGTATGGCGGGGACAGGGACTTACAATGAGCAGTTCTTC. It encodes CASSMAGTGTYNEQFF.

V gene TRBV13 combines with J gene TRBJ2-1; D perhaps matches TRBD1 (5 bases). This CDR3 is 14 amino acids long. Trimming removed 5 bases at V and 6 bases at J, with 14 bases between. The germline CDR1 and CDR2 sequences are PRHDT and FYEKMQ (reference sequence). CDR3 bases: TGTGCCAGCAGCGGACGCCAGGGCAGCAATGAGCAGTTCTTC. This codes for CASSGRQGSNEQFF.

The chain has TRBV15 and TRBJ1-2; D is possibly TRBD1 (5 bases). The germline V gene has CDR1 LNHNV and CDR2 YYDKDF (reference sequence). This CDR3 spans 15 amino acids. Between the trimmed V and J ends, which lost 0 bases and 4 bases, there was a span of 12 bases. The CDR3 DNA is TGTGCCACCAGCAGAGATGGCCTCCAGGGCTATGGCTACACCTTC. Amino acid sequence: CATSRDGLQGYGYTF. Full variable domain (missing parts from reference TRBV15 and TRBJ1-2): DAMVIQNPRYQVTQFGKPVTLSCSQTLNHNVMYWYQQKSSQAPKLLFHYYDKDFNNEADTPDNFQSRRPNTSFCFLDIRSPGLGDTAMYLCATSRDGLQGYGYTFGSGTRLTVV.

This chain joins TRBV6-1 and TRBJ1-6; D is unclear. V was shortened by 8 bases and J by 4 bases, with 15 bases between the two germline ends. This CDR3 spans 15 amino acids. CDR1 and CDR2 (germline): MNHNS, SASEGT. CDR3 coding DNA: TGTGCCAGCTACCCCGGCGAAAGATATAATTCACCCCTCCACTTT. Translating it yields CASYPGERYNSPLHF.

The genes are TRBV5-6 and TRBJ1-6; D is uncertain. The CDR3 length is 14 residues. The V end lost 2 bases, the J end lost 7 bases, and 10 bases lay between the germline ends. Germline values: CDR1 SGHDT, CDR2 YYEEEE. CDR3 sequence reads: CASSFGTRNSPLHF. The CDR3 DNA reads TGTGCCAGCAGCTTTGGAACTAGGAATTCACCCCTCCACTTT.

This rearrangement joins TRBV4-1 to TRBJ2-7, with 9 bases lining up with TRBD2. This CDR3 has 15 amino acids. V shed 4 bases and J 3 bases; nucleotides not matched to a gene: 7. The germline V gene encodes CDR1 MGHRA and CDR2 YSYEKL. CDR3 DNA sequence: TGCGCCAGCAGCCCAGTAGCGGGGGAAAACTACGAGCAGTACTTC. It specifies CASSPVAGENYEQYF.

The chain has TRBV7-2 and TRBJ2-5, with a weak D call TRBD2 (6 bases). Between the trimmed V and J ends, which lost 0 bases and 5 bases, there was a span of 13 bases. Per germline, CDR1 SGHTA and CDR2 FQGNSA. This CDR3 region has 15 residues. The chain's CDR3 is CASSLALSGRETQYF. CDR3 in DNA: TGTGCCAGCAGCTTAGCGCTATCAGGGAGGGAGACCCAGTACTTC.

The chain carries TRBV27 and TRBJ2-5; tentatively, D is TRBD2 (5 bases). The germline gives CDR1 MNHEY, CDR2 SMNVEV (reference sequence). V was cut by 1 base and J by 5 bases, with 11 bases left in between. The CDR3 covers 14 residues. The CDR3, as DNA: TGTGCCAGCAGTTTATTCACCGGCGGGGAGACCCAGTACTTC. The encoded protein is CASSLFTGGETQYF.

The chain is built from TRBV7-9 and TRBJ2-5; D might be TRBD2 (6 bases). The CDR3 loop spans 16 amino acids. V lost 6 bases to trimming and J lost 5 bases, with 22 bases between them. Germline V gene lookup returns CDR1 SEHNR and CDR2 FQNEAQ (reference sequence). In nucleotides, the CDR3 is TGTGCCAGCAGTTCCTGGACCGCTGGGGGGTCTGAGACCCAGTACTTC. It encodes CASSSWTAGGSETQYF.